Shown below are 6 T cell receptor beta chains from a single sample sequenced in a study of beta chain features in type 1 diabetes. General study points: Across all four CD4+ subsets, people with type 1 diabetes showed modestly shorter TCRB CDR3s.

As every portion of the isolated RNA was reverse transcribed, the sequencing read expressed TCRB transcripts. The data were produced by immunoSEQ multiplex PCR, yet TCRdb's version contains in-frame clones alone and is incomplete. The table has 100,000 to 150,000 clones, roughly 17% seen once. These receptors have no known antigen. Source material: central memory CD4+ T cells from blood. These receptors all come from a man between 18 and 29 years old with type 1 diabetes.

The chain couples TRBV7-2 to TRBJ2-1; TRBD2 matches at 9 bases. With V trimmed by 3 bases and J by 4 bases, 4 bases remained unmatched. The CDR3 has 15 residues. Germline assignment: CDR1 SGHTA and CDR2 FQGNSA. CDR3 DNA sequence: TGTGCCAGCAGCTTGCTAGCGGGATCTTACAATGAGCAGTTCTTC. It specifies CASSLLAGSYNEQFF.

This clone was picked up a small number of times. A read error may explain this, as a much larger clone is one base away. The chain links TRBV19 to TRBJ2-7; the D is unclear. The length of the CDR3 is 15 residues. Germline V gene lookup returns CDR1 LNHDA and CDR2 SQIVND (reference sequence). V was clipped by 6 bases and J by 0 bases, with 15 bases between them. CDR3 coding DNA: TGTGCCAGTAGGCTACTCCCCCAGAGCTCCTACGAGCAGTACTTC. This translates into CASRLLPQSSYEQYF.

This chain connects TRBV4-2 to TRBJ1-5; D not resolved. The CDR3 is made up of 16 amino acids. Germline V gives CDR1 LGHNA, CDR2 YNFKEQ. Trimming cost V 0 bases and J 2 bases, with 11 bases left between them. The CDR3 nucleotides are TGTGCCAGCAGCCAAGATCAAAGAGGGCGCAATCAGCCCCAGCATTTT. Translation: CASSQDQRGRNQPQHF.

Here the CDR3 DNA reads TGCAGCTCCGAACACCGGGACGGATCCAACTATGGCTACACCTTC. It translates to CSSEHRDGSNYGYTF. V usage is TRBV29-1 and J usage is TRBJ1-2, with a possible D match to TRBD1 (5 bases). CDR3 size: 15 residues. CDR1 SQVTM and CDR2 ANQGSEA come from the germline V gene. Trimming stripped 8 bases from V and 2 bases from J, with 21 bases between.

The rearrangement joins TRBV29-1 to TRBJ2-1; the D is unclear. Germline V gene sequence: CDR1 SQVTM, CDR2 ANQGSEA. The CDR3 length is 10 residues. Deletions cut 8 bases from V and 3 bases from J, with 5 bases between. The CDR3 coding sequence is TGCAGCACACACTACAATGAGCAGTTCTTC. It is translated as CSTHYNEQFF.

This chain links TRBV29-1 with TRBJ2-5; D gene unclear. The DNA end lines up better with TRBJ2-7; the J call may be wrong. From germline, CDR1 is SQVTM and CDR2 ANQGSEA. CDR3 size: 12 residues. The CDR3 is CSVQPRLYEQYF. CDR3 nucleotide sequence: TGCAGCGTCCAGCCCCGCCTCTACGAGCAGTACTTC.